This T cell receptor (beta chain) appears in the sequencing data of a study of blood T cell repertoires in COVID-19. The method was immunoSEQ multiplex PCR; TCRdb's version includes in-frame clones alone and lacks a portion of them. The sample carries 65,000 to 95,000 clones, 80% to 90% recorded once. V dropped 4 bases and J dropped 0 bases, with 6 bases sitting between them. Germline V lookup: CDR1 SNHLY, CDR2 FYNNEI. This CDR3 is 13 amino acids long. The V gene is TRBV2, the J gene TRBJ2-5; D uncertain. Input material: peripheral blood. The receptor's source is a man aged 45-65 years with active COVID-19. CDR3 residues: CASSGAYQETQYF. For the CDR3, the DNA is TGTGCCAGCAGTGGGGCCTACCAAGAGACCCAGTACTTC.